These T cell receptor beta chains were read from a single sample in a study of cytomegalovirus exposure and HLA in healthy donors. TCRdb's table, derived via immunoSEQ multiplex PCR, lists solely in-frame clones and lacks some. The top ten clones hold roughly 4.2% of a sample with some 130,000 clones, about four fifths of them seen once. The sample comprised PBMCs. The receptor set was obtained from a woman aged 40 to 55 in good health and CMV-seronegative. Each CDR3 is given with its conserved first and last residue. A D gene is named only where the DNA matches it firmly. Where a row states a size, it is once, few, many or the class of an expanded clone; other rows omit it.

D	V	J	size	DNA	CDR3
.	TRBV7-2	TRBJ2-7	.	TGTGCCAGCAGCTTTGGACGGGACTACGAGCAGTACTTC	CASSFGRDYEQYF
TRBD1	TRBV5-1	TRBJ2-7	.	TGCGCCAGCAGCTGGGGACAGGGCCCCAGGGAGCAGTACTTC	CASSWGQGPREQYF
TRBD1	TRBV29-1	TRBJ1-2	once	TGCAGCGTCCCGGGACAGCGGGCTAACTATGGCTACACCTTC	CSVPGQRANYGYTF
TRBD1	TRBV5-1	TRBJ1-1	.	TGCGCCAGCAGCTTGGTGGGACAGGGTAAGAACACTGAAGCTTTCTTT	CASSLVGQGKNTEAFF
TRBD1	TRBV11-2	TRBJ1-1	.	TGTGCCAGCAGCAACTGGTGGGCAGGGGGAACCACTGAAGCTTTCTTT	CASSNWWAGGTTEAFF
.	TRBV28	TRBJ1-1	.	TGTGCCAGCAGTACAGGGATTACTGAAGCTTTCTTT	CASSTGITEAFF
TRBD2	TRBV15	TRBJ2-7	.	TGTGCCACCAGGGCGGAACTAGCGGGGGGGTCCTACGAGCAGTACTTC	CATRAELAGGSYEQYF
TRBD2	TRBV4-3	TRBJ2-1	.	TGCGCCAGCAGCCATGGGGGAGGGGAGTTGAATGAGCAGTTCTTC	CASSHGGGELNEQFF
.	TRBV29-1	TRBJ1-2	.	TGCAGCGTCCCAGGGGTGGGCTATGGCTACACCTTC	CSVPGVGYGYTF
.	TRBV9	TRBJ2-3	.	TGTGCCAGCAGCGTAGAGTCTAGCCCTACCCCAGATACGCAGTATTTT	CASSVESSPTPDTQYF
.	TRBV7-9	TRBJ1-5	.	TGTGCCAGCAGTCATACAGGGTCTGGTTTCAATCAGCCCCAGCATTTT	CASSHTGSGFNQPQHF
TRBD1	TRBV6-6	TRBJ1-2	.	TGTGCCAGCAGCAAATTGGGGGACAGGGATGGCTACACCTTC	CASSKLGDRDGYTF
TRBD1	TRBV29-1	TRBJ1-1	.	TGCAGCGTGGACAGGGGTGGCACTGAAGCTTTCTTT	CSVDRGGTEAFF
TRBD1	TRBV5-6	TRBJ1-1	.	TGTGCCAGCAGCGAGACAGGGTTCGAGGACACTGAAGCTTTCTTT	CASSETGFEDTEAFF
.	TRBV6-5	TRBJ2-2	.	TGTGCCAGCAGTTTCCGACTAGACACCGGGGAGCTGTTTTTT	CASSFRLDTGELFF
TRBD1	TRBV7-3	TRBJ1-5	.	TGTGCCAGCAGCTTGGACAGGGGTGGCCAGCCCCAGCATTTT	CASSLDRGGQPQHF
TRBD1	TRBV7-8	TRBJ2-5	.	TGTGCCAGCAGATCAGGGGCACCCTGGGACAGCTCCCAAGAGACCCAGTACTTC	CASRSGAPWDSSQETQYF
TRBD1	TRBV5-1	TRBJ1-2	.	TGCGCCAGCAGCGCCGGACAGGGAATCTATGGCTACACCTTC	CASSAGQGIYGYTF
TRBD2	TRBV23-1	TRBJ2-7	.	TGCGCCAGCAGTCCCTCCGGACTAGCGGGACCCTACGAGCAGTACTTC	CASSPSGLAGPYEQYF
.	TRBV19	TRBJ2-1	.	TGTGCCAGTAGTACCCGAGGCTTGAGCTCCTACAATGAGCAGTTCTTC	CASSTRGLSSYNEQFF
TRBD2	TRBV4-3	TRBJ2-1	few	TGCGCCAGCAGCCCAGCGGGGGGCGATGAGCAGTTCTTC	CASSPAGGDEQFF
TRBD1	TRBV6-5	TRBJ2-7	.	TGTGCCAGCAGTCTCACAGGGGGCGCATCCTACGAGCAGTACTTC	CASSLTGGASYEQYF
.	TRBV5-4	TRBJ2-2	once	TGTGCCAGCAGCTTGTTGGGTACCGGGCGGGGCACCGGGGAGCTGTTTTTT	CASSLLGTGRGTGELFF
.	TRBV7-9	TRBJ1-1	.	TGTGCCAGCAGCAGAGCCCGGGAGCCCACTGAAGCTTTCTTT	CASSRAREPTEAFF
.	TRBV6-1	TRBJ1-5	.	TGTGCCAGCAGTGTGATAGAAGATCAGCCCCAGCATTTT	CASSVIEDQPQHF
.	TRBV15	TRBJ1-1	.	TGTGCCACCAGCAGGGCCAACCTCCGGGGGAACACTGAAGCTTTCTTT	CATSRANLRGNTEAFF
TRBD2	TRBV4-2	TRBJ2-1	.	TGTGCCAGCAGCCAAGGCGGGAGGGCCTTTGAGCAGTTCTTC	CASSQGGRAFEQFF
TRBD1	TRBV29-1	TRBJ2-1	.	TGCAGCGTGGCCCCCGGGGACAGGATCCCCAATGAGCAGTTCTTC	CSVAPGDRIPNEQFF
TRBD2	TRBV4-3	TRBJ2-1	.	TGCGCCAGCCGTCTCGGACTAGCGGGAATCAATGAGCAGTTCTTC	CASRLGLAGINEQFF
TRBD1	TRBV10-3	TRBJ1-5	.	TGTGCCATCAGGCTCGACAGGGATCAGCCCCAGCATTTT	CAIRLDRDQPQHF